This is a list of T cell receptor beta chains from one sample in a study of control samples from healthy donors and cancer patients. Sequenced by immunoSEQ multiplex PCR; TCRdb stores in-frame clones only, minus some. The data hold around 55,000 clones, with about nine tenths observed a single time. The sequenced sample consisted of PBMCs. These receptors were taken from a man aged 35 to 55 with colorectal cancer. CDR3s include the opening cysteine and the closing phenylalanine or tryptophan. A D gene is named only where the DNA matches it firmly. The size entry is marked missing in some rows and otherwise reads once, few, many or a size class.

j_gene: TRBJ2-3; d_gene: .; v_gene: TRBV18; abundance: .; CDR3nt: TGTGCCAGCTCACCAGCAGATACGCAGTATTTT; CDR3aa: CASSPADTQYF
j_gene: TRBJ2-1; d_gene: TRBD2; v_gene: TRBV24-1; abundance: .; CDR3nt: TGTGCCACCAGTGAATCAGGGACTACCTCCTACAATGAGCAGTTCTTC; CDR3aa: CATSESGTTSYNEQFF
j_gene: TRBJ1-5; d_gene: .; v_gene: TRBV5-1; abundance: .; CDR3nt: TGCGCCAGCAGCTTGGTCCCAGGGGGCAATCAGCCCCAGCATTTT; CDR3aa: CASSLVPGGNQPQHF
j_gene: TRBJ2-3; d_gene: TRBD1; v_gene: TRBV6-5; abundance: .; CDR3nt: TGTGCCAGCAGTCCGGGGACAGGGGGGGTTACGCAGTATTTT; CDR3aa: CASSPGTGGVTQYF
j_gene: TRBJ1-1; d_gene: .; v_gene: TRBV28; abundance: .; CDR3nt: TGTGCCAGCAGGCGGTTGAACACTGAAGCTTTCTTT; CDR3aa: CASRRLNTEAFF
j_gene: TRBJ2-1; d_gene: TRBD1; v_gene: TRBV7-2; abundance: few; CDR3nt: TGTGCCAGCAGCTATTCTCGGACAGGGGTCAACAATGAGCAGTTCTTC; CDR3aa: CASSYSRTGVNNEQFF
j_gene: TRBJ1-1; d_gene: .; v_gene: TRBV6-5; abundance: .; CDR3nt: TGTGCCAGCAGTTACGTCAGGGGCGCGGACACTGAAGCTTTCTTT; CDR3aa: CASSYVRGADTEAFF
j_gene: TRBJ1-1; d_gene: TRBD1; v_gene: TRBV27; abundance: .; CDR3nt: TGTGCCAGCAGATCAGGGGGCTATGTGGCTTTCTTT; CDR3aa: CASRSGGYVAFF
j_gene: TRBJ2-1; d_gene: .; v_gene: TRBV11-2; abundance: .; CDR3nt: TGTGCCAGCAGCTCGATCGTCTCAATTATGTATAGTGAGCAGTTCTTC; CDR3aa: CASSSIVSIMYSEQFF
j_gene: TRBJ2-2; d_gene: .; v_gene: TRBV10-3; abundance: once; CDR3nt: TGTGCCATCAGCGGGGTTAGGACGGGGAACACCGGGGAGCTGTTTTTT; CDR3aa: CAISGVRTGNTGELFF
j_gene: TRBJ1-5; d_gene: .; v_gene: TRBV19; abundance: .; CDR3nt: TGTGCCAGTAGTATAACTGAAGGTCAAAGGCCCCAGCATTTT; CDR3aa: CASSITEGQRPQHF
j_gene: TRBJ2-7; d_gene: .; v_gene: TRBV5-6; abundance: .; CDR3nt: TGTGCCAGCAGCTTCGGCAGCTACGAGCAGTACTTC; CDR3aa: CASSFGSYEQYF
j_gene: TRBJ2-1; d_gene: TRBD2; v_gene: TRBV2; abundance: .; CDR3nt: TGTGCCAGCCCTAGCGGGAGGCCGTACAATGAGCAGTTCTTC; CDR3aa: CASPSGRPYNEQFF
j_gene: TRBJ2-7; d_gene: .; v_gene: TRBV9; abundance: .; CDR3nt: TGTGCCAGCAGCGTAGGCTCAGGGGGGCCCTACGAGCAGTACTTC; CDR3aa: CASSVGSGGPYEQYF
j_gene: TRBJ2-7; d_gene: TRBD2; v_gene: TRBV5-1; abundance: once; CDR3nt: TGCGCCAGCAGCTCCGGGACTAGCCCCGTCGAGCAGTACTTC; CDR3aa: CASSSGTSPVEQYF
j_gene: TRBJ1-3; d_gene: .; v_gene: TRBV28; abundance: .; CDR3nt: TGTGCCAGCAGTTCATTTGGGGGTCTCTCTGGAAACACCATATATTTT; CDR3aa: CASSSFGGLSGNTIYF
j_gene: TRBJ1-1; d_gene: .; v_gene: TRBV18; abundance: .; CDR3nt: TGTGCCAGCTCAAGTGGGGTGAACACTGAAGCTTTCTTT; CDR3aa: CASSSGVNTEAFF
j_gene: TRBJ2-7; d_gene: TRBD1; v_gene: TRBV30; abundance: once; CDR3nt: TGTGCCTGGGCGGACAGGGAGTCCTACGAGCAGTACTTC; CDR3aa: CAWADRESYEQYF
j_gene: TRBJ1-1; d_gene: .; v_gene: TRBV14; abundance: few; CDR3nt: TGTGCCAGCAGCCAAGGGCTGAGGAGGGGACGAAAGAACACTGAAGCTTTCTTT; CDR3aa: CASSQGLRRGRKNTEAFF
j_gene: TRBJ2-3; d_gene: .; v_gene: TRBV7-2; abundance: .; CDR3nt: TGTGCCAGCAGCTTAGCGCGGAGCACAGATACGCAGTATTTT; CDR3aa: CASSLARSTDTQYF
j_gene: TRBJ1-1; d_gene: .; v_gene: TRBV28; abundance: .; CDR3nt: TGTGCCAGCAGTTTGTGGGTTTACACTGAAGCTTTCTTT; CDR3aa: CASSLWVYTEAFF
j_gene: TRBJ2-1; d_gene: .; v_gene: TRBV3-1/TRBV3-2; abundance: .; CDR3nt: TGTGCCAGCAGCCAGGGTAAATTCGGTGGGAGCTACAATGAGCAGTTCTTC; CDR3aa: CASSQGKFGGSYNEQFF
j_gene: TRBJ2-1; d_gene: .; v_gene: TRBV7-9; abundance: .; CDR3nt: TGTGCCAGCAGCTCTACTTTGACAGGCCTCCTGTACAATGAGCAGTTCTTC; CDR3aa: CASSSTLTGLLYNEQFF
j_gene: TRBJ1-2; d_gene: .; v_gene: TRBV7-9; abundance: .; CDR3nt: TGTGCCAGCTCATCGGTGCAGGGACGAGGTGGCTACACCTTC; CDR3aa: CASSSVQGRGGYTF
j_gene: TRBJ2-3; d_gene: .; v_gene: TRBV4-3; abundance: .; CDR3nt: TGCGCCAGCAGCCAAGGGGCCCAGACAAGACAGACAGATACGCAGTATTTT; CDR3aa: CASSQGAQTRQTDTQYF
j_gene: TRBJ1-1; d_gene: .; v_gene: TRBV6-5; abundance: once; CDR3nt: TGTGCCAGTTGGACAGACCGAACGGGGACTGAAGCTTTCTTT; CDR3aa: CASWTDRTGTEAFF
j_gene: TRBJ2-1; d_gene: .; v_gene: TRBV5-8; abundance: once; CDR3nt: TGTGCCAGCAGCTTGGGGAGAAGCTCCTACAATGAGCAGTTCTTC; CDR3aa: CASSLGRSSYNEQFF
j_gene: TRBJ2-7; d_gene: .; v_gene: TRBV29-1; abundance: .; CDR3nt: TGCAGCGTACAAGTTTACTTCGGAGAGCAGTACTTC; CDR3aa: CSVQVYFGEQYF
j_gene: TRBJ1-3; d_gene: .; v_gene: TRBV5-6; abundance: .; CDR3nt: TGTGCCAGCAGCTTATACTCGCGGGGAAACACCATATATTTT; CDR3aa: CASSLYSRGNTIYF
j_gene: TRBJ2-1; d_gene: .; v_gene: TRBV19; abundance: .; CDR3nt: TGTGCCAGTAGTATAGGGAGGACAGAGCAGTTCTTC; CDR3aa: CASSIGRTEQFF
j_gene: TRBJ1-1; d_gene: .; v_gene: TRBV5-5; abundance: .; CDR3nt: TGTGCCAGCAGCTGGACTCTTTCAGGTAGGATGAACACTGAAGCTTTCTTT; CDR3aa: CASSWTLSGRMNTEAFF